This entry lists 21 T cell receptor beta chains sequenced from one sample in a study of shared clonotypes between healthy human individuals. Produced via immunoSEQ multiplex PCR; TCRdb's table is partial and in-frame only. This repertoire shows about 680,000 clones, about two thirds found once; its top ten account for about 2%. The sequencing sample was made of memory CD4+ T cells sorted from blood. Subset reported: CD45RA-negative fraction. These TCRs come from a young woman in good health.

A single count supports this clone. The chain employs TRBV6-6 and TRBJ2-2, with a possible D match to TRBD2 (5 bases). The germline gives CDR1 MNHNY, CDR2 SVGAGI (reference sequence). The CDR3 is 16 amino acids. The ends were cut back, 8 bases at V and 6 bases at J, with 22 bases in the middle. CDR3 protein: CASCKGGASIPGELFF. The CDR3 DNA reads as TGTGCCAGCTGTAAGGGTGGAGCTAGCATCCCCGGGGAGCTGTTTTTT.

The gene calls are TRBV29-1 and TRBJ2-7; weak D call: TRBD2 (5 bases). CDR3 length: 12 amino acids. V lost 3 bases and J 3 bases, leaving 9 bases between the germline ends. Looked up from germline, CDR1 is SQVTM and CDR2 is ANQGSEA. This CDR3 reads CSVETGNYEQYF. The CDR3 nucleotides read TGCAGCGTTGAGACCGGGAACTACGAGCAGTACTTC.

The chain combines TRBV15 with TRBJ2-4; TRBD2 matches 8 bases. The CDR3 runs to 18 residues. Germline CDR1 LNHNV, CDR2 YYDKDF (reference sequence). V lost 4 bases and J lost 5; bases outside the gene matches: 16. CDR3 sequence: CATSIYTGTRGNENIQYF. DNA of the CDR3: TGTGCCACCAGCATCTACACCGGGACTAGGGGTAATGAAAACATTCAGTACTTC. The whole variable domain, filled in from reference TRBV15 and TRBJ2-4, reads DAMVIQNPRYQVTQFGKPVTLSCSQTLNHNVMYWYQQKSSQAPKLLFHYYDKDFNNEADTPDNFQSRRPNTSFCFLDIRSPGLGDTAMYLCATSIYTGTRGNENIQYFGAGTRLSVL.

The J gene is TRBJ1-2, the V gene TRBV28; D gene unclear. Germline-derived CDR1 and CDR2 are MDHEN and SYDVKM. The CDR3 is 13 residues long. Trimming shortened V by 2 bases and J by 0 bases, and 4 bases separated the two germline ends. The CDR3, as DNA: TGTGCCAGCAGTTTACTGGCTAACTATGGCTACACCTTC. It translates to CASSLLANYGYTF.

Written as DNA, the CDR3 is TGTGCCAGCAGATTACGACAGGGCCAAGAGACCCAGTACTTC. Protein: CASRLRQGQETQYF. The chain employs TRBV2 and TRBJ2-5, with 7 nucleotides matching TRBD1. Germline-derived CDR1 and CDR2 are SNHLY and FYNNEI. This CDR3 spans 14 amino acids. The V gene end was trimmed by 6 bases and the J gene end by 1 base; junction bases not matched to a gene: 5.

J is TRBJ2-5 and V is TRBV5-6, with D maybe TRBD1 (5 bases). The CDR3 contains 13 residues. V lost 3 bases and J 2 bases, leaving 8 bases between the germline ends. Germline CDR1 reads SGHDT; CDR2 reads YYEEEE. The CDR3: CASSSQGQETQYF. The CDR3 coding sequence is TGTGCCAGCAGCTCTCAGGGTCAAGAGACCCAGTACTTC. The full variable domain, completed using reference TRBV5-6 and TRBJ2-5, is DAGVTQSPTHLIKTRGQQVTLRCSPKSGHDTVSWYQQALGQGPQFIFQYYEEEERQRGNFPDRFSGHQFPNYSSELNVNALLLGDSALYLCASSSQGQETQYFGPGTRLLVL.

The CDR3 protein is CASSQPPGTGGAEQYF. CDR3 nucleotides: TGTGCCAGCAGTCAGCCCCCCGGGACAGGGGGGGCCGAGCAGTACTTC. This sequence joins TRBV25-1 and TRBJ2-7; 11 positions match TRBD1. Germline CDR1 and CDR2: MGHDK and SYGVNS. The length of the CDR3 is 16 residues. The V segment lost 5 bases and the J segment 6 bases; nucleotides outside the gene matches: 12.

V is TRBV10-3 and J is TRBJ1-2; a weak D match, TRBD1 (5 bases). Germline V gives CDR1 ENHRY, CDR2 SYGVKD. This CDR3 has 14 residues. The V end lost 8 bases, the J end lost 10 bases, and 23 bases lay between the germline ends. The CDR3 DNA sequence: TGTGCCATCGCTTCAGTGGACCGACGGGGGGACTACACCTTC. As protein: CAIASVDRRGDYTF.

As DNA, the CDR3 is TGCGCCAGCAGCGCCGGGACAGGCATGGAGACCCAGTACTTC. It specifies CASSAGTGMETQYF. This rearrangement joins TRBV5-1 to TRBJ2-5, with TRBD1 matching over 8 bases. There are 14 residues in the CDR3. Germline V gene data show CDR1 as SGHRS and CDR2 as YFSETQ. V shed 4 bases and J 5 bases; nucleotides not matched to a gene: 7.

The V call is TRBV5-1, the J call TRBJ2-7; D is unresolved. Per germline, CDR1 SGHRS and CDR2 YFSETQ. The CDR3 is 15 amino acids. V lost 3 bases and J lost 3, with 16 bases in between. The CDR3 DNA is TGCGCCAGCAGCTCTGACCATATTACCAACTACGAGCAGTACTTC. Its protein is CASSSDHITNYEQYF.

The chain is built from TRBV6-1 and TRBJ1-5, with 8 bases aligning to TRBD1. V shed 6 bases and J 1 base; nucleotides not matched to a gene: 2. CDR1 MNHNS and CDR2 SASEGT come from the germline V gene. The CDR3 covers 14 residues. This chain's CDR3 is CASRTGESNQPQHF. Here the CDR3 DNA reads TGTGCCAGCAGGACAGGGGAGAGCAATCAGCCCCAGCATTTT.

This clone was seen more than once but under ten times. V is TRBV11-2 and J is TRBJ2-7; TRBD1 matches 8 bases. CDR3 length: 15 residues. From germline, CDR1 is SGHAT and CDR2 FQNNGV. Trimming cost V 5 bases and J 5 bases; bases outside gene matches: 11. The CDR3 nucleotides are TGTGCCAGCAGCCCCAGGGGACAGGTAATGCACGAGCAGTACTTC. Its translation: CASSPRGQVMHEQYF.

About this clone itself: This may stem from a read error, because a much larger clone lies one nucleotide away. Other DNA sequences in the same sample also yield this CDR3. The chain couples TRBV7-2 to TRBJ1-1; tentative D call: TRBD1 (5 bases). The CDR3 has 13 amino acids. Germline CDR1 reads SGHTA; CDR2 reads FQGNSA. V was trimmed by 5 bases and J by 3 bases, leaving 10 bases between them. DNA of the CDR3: TGTGCCAGCAGCCCTCAGGGTGACACTGAAGCTTTCTTT. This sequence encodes CASSPQGDTEAFF.

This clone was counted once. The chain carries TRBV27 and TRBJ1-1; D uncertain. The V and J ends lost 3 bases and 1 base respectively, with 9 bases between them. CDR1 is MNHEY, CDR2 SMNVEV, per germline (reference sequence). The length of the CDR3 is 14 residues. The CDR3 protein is CASSLRRGNTEAFF. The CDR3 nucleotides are TGTGCCAGCAGTTTGCGGCGGGGGAACACTGAAGCTTTCTTT.

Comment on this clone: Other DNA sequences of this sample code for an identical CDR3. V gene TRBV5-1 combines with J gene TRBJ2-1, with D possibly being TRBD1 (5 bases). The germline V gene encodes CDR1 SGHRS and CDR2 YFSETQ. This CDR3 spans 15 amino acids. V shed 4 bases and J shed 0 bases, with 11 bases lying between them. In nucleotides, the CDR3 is TGCGCCAGCAGCCATGACAGTAGCTCCTACAATGAGCAGTTCTTC. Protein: CASSHDSSSYNEQFF.

The CDR3 here is CASSPGTAEGYGYTF. The CDR3 DNA is TGTGCCAGCAGCCCTGGGACGGCGGAGGGTTATGGCTACACCTTC. The rearrangement joins TRBV5-8 to TRBJ1-2, with D tentatively TRBD1 (5 bases). The CDR3 is 15 amino acids. Germline V gene sequence: CDR1 SGHTS, CDR2 YDEGEE. V lost 4 bases and J 5 bases, leaving 18 bases between the germline ends.

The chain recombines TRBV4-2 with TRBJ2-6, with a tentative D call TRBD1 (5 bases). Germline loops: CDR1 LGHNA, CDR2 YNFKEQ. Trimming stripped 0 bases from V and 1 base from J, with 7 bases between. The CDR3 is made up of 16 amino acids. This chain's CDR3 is CASSQDRTSGANVLTF. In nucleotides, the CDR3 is TGTGCCAGCAGCCAAGATAGGACATCTGGGGCCAACGTCCTGACTTTC.

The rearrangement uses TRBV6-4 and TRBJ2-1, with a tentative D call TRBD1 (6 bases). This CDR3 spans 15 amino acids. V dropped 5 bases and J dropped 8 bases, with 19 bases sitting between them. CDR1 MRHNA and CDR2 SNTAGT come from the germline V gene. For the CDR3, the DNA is TGTGCCAGCAGTTACGACGTGGGGCAGGGGTATGAGCAGTTCTTC. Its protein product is CASSYDVGQGYEQFF.

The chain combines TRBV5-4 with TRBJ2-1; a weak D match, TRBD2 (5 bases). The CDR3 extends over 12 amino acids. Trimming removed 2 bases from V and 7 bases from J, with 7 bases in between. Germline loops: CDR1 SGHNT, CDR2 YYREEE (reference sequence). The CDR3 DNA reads TGTGCCAGCAGCTTCCCGGGAAATGAGCAGTTCTTC. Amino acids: CASSFPGNEQFF.

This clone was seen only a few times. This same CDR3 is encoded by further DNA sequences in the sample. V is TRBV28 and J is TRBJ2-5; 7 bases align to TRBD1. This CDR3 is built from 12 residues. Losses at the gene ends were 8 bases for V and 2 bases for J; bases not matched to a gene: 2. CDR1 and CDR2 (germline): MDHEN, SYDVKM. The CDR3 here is CASRQGQETQYF. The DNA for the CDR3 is TGTGCCAGCCGACAGGGACAAGAGACCCAGTACTTC. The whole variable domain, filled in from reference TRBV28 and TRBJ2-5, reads DVKVTQSSRYLVKRTGEKVFLECVQDMDHENMFWYRQDPGLGLRLIYFSYDVKMKEKGDIPEGYSVSREKKERFSLILESASTNQTSMYLCASRQGQETQYFGPGTRLLVL.

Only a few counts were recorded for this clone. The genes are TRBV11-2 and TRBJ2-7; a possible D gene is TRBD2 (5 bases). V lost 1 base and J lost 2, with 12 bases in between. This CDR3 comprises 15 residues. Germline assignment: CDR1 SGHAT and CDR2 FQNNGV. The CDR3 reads CASSLASGFTYEQYF. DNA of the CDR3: TGTGCCAGCAGCTTAGCCAGCGGTTTCACCTACGAGCAGTACTTC. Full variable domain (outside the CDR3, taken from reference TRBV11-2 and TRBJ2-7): EAGVAQSPRYKIIEKRQSVAFWCNPISGHATLYWYQQILGQGPKLLIQFQNNGVVDDSQLPKDRFSAERLKGVDSTLKIQPAKLEDSAVYLCASSLASGFTYEQYFGPGTRLTVT.